This passage covers 21 T cell receptor beta chains from one sample sequenced in a study of blood T cell repertoires in COVID-19. Libraries were prepared by immunoSEQ multiplex PCR; TCRdb keeps only in-frame clonotypes and omits some of them. Here the sample spans around 210,000 clones, around 84% being singletons. The sequenced sample consisted of peripheral blood. These receptors were obtained from a human donor in a cohort sampled during active COVID-19.

The chain joins TRBV6-5 to TRBJ2-7; TRBD1 aligns across 8 bases. Germline CDR1 reads MNHEY; CDR2 reads SVGAGI. The CDR3 runs to 14 residues. Unmatched junction bases numbered 5, after V lost 7 bases and J lost 0 bases. The CDR3 DNA is TGTGCCAGCACACTAACAGGGGGCTCCTACGAGCAGTACTTC. Translated: CASTLTGGSYEQYF.

The chain has TRBV3-1 (or the pseudogene TRBV3-2) and TRBJ2-3; weak D call: TRBD2 (6 bases). CDR3 length equals 14 residues. Germline V gene sequence: CDR1 LGHDT, CDR2 YNNKEL (reference sequence). V was shortened by 4 bases and J by 4 bases, with 12 bases between the two germline ends. CDR3 sequence (DNA): TGTGCCAGCAGCCGGAATAGCGGAGCAGATACGCAGTATTTT. This gives the protein CASSRNSGADTQYF.

The V gene is TRBV19, the J gene TRBJ1-5; TRBD1 matches at 9 bases. This CDR3 contains 14 residues. The V gene end was trimmed by 6 bases and the J gene end by 5 bases; junction bases not matched to a gene: 5. CDR1 and CDR2 from the germline V gene are LNHDA and SQIVND (reference sequence). CDR3 protein: CASRGQGFDQPQHF. For the CDR3, the DNA is TGTGCCAGTAGGGGACAGGGTTTTGATCAGCCCCAGCATTTT.

The chain links TRBV5-5 to TRBJ2-7; 7 nucleotides match TRBD1. V lost 4 bases and J lost 1; bases outside the gene matches: 8. CDR1 is SGHKS, CDR2 YYEKEE, per germline (reference sequence). The CDR3 has 15 residues. CDR3 coding DNA: TGTGCCAGCAGCGTTGTAGGGACAGTTTCCTACGAGCAGTACTTC. Amino acid sequence: CASSVVGTVSYEQYF.

The genes are TRBV18 and TRBJ2-3; 8 positions match TRBD1. CDR3 length: 14 residues. J lost 2 bases, V lost 3 bases, and 1 base had no gene match. Germline CDR1 and CDR2: KGHSH and LQKENI. CDR3 nucleotides: TGTGCCAGCTCACCGACAGGGGTCACAGATACGCAGTATTTT. Translated, it gives CASSPTGVTDTQYF.

The chain carries TRBV28 and TRBJ1-5, with 12 positions matching TRBD1. The CDR3 runs to 16 residues. Per the germline V gene, CDR1 is MDHEN and CDR2 is SYDVKM. The V gene end was trimmed by 2 bases and the J gene end by 6 bases; junction bases not matched to a gene: 5. CDR3 protein: CASSLTGTGGFQPQHF. The CDR3 region has the DNA TGTGCCAGCAGTTTAACCGGGACAGGGGGCTTTCAGCCCCAGCATTTT. The whole variable domain, remainder taken from reference TRBV28 and TRBJ1-5, is DVKVTQSSRYLVKRTGEKVFLECVQDMDHENMFWYRQDPGLGLRLIYFSYDVKMKEKGDIPEGYSVSREKKERFSLILESASTNQTSMYLCASSLTGTGGFQPQHFGDGTRLSIL.

The genes are TRBV29-1 and TRBJ2-7; 7 nucleotides agree with TRBD1. The CDR3 has 12 residues. Germline V lookup: CDR1 SQVTM, CDR2 ANQGSEA. The ends lost 7 bases at V and 0 bases at J; junction bases unmatched: 3. This chain's CDR3 is CSAGDSSYEQYF. The CDR3 DNA reads as TGCAGCGCAGGGGACAGCTCCTACGAGCAGTACTTC.

CDR3 in DNA: TGCAGCGTTGACCTCTTGTTAGCGGGGCTGGGGGGTGAGCAGTTCTTC. As protein: CSVDLLLAGLGGEQFF. This chain links TRBV29-1 with TRBJ2-1; 8 nucleotides agree with TRBD2. Germline loops: CDR1 SQVTM, CDR2 ANQGSEA. CDR3 length equals 16 residues. V shed 3 bases and J 9 bases; nucleotides not matched to a gene: 16.

The gene calls are TRBV5-4 and TRBJ2-7, with 7 bases aligning to TRBD2. V lost 4 bases, J lost 3 bases, and 7 bases stayed unmatched. Per germline, CDR1 SGHNT and CDR2 YYREEE (reference sequence). The length of the CDR3 is 14 residues. The CDR3 protein is CASSLRPGGYEQYF. The CDR3 region has the DNA TGTGCCAGCAGCCTACGTCCGGGGGGCTACGAGCAGTACTTC.

A single count supports this clone. The V and J genes are TRBV28 and TRBJ1-5, with TRBD1 as a possible D gene (5 bases). Trimming removed 4 bases at V and 3 bases at J, with 13 bases between. The CDR3 covers 15 residues. CDR1 and CDR2 (germline): MDHEN, SYDVKM. CDR3 nucleotide sequence: TGTGCCAGCAGTTCCAGGGTATACAACAATCAGCCCCAGCATTTT. This gives the protein CASSSRVYNNQPQHF. The entire variable domain, with the rest obtained from reference TRBV28 and TRBJ1-5, is as follows: DVKVTQSSRYLVKRTGEKVFLECVQDMDHENMFWYRQDPGLGLRLIYFSYDVKMKEKGDIPEGYSVSREKKERFSLILESASTNQTSMYLCASSSRVYNNQPQHFGDGTRLSIL.

V gene TRBV28 combines with J gene TRBJ2-5, with 7 bases identical to TRBD1. V was clipped by 5 bases and J by 1 base; unmatched bases: 4. The CDR3 has 14 amino acids. Germline V CDR1 and CDR2: MDHEN, SYDVKM. The CDR3 region is CASSLGQLQETQYF. For the CDR3, the DNA is TGTGCCAGCAGTCTGGGACAGCTCCAAGAGACCCAGTACTTC.

The V and J genes are TRBV15 and TRBJ1-2; no definite D call. Germline CDR1 LNHNV, CDR2 YYDKDF (reference sequence). The ends were cut back, 1 base at V and 7 bases at J, with 16 bases in the middle. The CDR3 runs to 15 residues. The CDR3 coding sequence is TGTGCCACCAGCAGAGCAGGCGAAGGTGGTCGTGGCTACACCTTC. It encodes CATSRAGEGGRGYTF.

V is TRBV7-9 and J is TRBJ2-1, with D possibly being TRBD2 (6 bases). CDR3 length: 15 amino acids. With 5 bases removed from V and 4 bases from J, the gap between germline ends came to 15 bases. Germline CDR1 reads SEHNR; CDR2 reads FQNEAQ (reference sequence). CDR3 coding DNA: TGTGCCAGCAGCGACGGGAGCGGTGGATACAATGAGCAGTTCTTC. Protein product: CASSDGSGGYNEQFF.

This clone was recorded once. The chain carries TRBV27 and TRBJ2-1; TRBD2 might be the D (5 bases). The V end was cut by 2 bases, the J end by 6 bases, with 11 bases between. From germline, CDR1 is MNHEY and CDR2 SMNVEV (reference sequence). There are 14 residues in the CDR3. The CDR3 sequence is CASSLARRGNEQFF. CDR3 nucleotide sequence: TGTGCCAGCAGTTTAGCGCGTCGGGGCAATGAGCAGTTCTTC.

This clone was detected only once. The chain has TRBV27 and TRBJ1-2; 9 positions agree with TRBD1. Trimming at V came to 5 bases and at J to 6 bases, leaving 7 bases not matched to a gene. This CDR3 is built from 14 residues. Germline V gene data show CDR1 as MNHEY and CDR2 as SMNVEV (reference sequence). CDR3 in DNA: TGTGCCAGCAGTGGGTCCGGGACAGGGAATGGCTACACCTTC. Amino acid sequence: CASSGSGTGNGYTF.

The chain joins TRBV9 to TRBJ2-1, with 11 bases matching TRBD2. V lost 0 bases to trimming and J lost 9 bases; unmatched junction nucleotides: 8. CDR1 and CDR2 (germline): SGDLS, YYNGEE. This CDR3 has 16 amino acids. The CDR3 loop reads CASSVVVAGGGSEQFF. The CDR3 DNA follows: TGTGCCAGCAGCGTAGTAGTAGCGGGAGGGGGAAGTGAGCAGTTCTTC.

The CDR3 coding sequence is TGCGCCAGCAGCTCAATCACTAGCACAGATACGCAGTATTTT. Encoded protein: CASSSITSTDTQYF. V and J are TRBV5-1 and TRBJ2-3, with D unclear. The CDR3 spans 14 residues. V lost 3 bases and J lost 0, with 8 bases in between. CDR1 is SGHRS and CDR2 is YFSETQ in the germline V gene.

This clone has a count of ten or more. The chain is built from TRBV19 and TRBJ2-3; 8 bases are shared with TRBD1. The CDR3 totals 14 residues. V was pared by 10 bases and J by 1 base, with 7 bases of the junction left unmatched. CDR1 is LNHDA and CDR2 is SQIVND in the germline V gene (reference sequence). CDR3 in DNA: TGTGCCACCGCCTTACAGGGGGGCACAGATACGCAGTATTTT. Translating gives CATALQGGTDTQYF.

This sequence joins TRBV7-9 and TRBJ2-7; D is possibly TRBD2 (6 bases). CDR3 length: 14 amino acids. Trimming pared 2 bases from V and 4 bases from J, leaving 12 bases between. Germline V gene lookup returns CDR1 SEHNR and CDR2 FQNEAQ (reference sequence). This CDR3 is CASSLTTSSYEQYF. The CDR3 DNA is TGTGCCAGCAGCTTAACAACTAGCAGTTACGAGCAGTACTTC.

J is TRBJ1-5 and V is TRBV28; 8 bases fit TRBD1. Germline trimming cut 5 bases from V and 5 bases from J; bases unmatched to any gene: 11. The CDR3 spans 16 residues. Germline CDR1 MDHEN, CDR2 SYDVKM. The CDR3 here is CASSRKTGVVHQPQHF. CDR3 nucleotide sequence: TGTGCCAGCAGTCGAAAGACAGGGGTAGTACATCAGCCCCAGCATTTT.

The rearrangement joins TRBV6-6 to TRBJ2-2; 8 bases align to TRBD2. From germline, CDR1 is MNHNY and CDR2 SVGAGI (reference sequence). Trimming removed 6 bases from V and 7 bases from J; junction bases left unmatched: 10. The CDR3 sequence is 15 residues long. CDR3 region: CASRESGSSSGELFF. The CDR3 nucleotides read TGTGCCAGCAGAGAAAGCGGGAGTAGTAGCGGGGAGCTGTTTTTT.